This T cell receptor (beta chain) was identified in a study of vaccination and CD4 T cells after COVID-19. About the research overall: From HCoV-229E, HCoV-OC43, HCoV-NL63 and SARS-CoV-2, overlapping spike peptides were used to stimulate the cells.

Treatment of the sample: approximately 9-day PBMC culture with coronavirus spike peptide pools or control peptides (ViraFEST assay). From the unexposed donor, CD4+ T cells were collected ahead of the COVID-19 pandemic (2011-2018). Of note for this clonotype: The target antigen is unknown.

V lost 2 bases to trimming and J lost 2 bases, with 18 bases between them. Looked up from germline, CDR1 is DFQATT and CDR2 is SNEGSKA (reference sequence). The CDR3 length is 16 residues. The Oncomine TCR Beta short-read assay generated sequence data from the DNA of cultured CD4+ T cells. In TCRdb, the PCR reads were re-called with MiXCR into one record per CDR3 protein. The sample contains several thousand distinct CDR3 sequences, under 50% of which appear only once. This receptor was obtained from a human donor in good health. The sequencing input was CD4+ T cells from blood, cultured in vitro. V gene TRBV20-1 combines with J gene TRBJ2-5; TRBD1 might be the D (5 bases). This chain's CDR3 is CSARTPRAHTQETQYF. The CDR3 DNA follows: TGCAGTGCTAGAACGCCCAGGGCTCACACTCAAGAGACCCAGTACTTC.